The 20 T cell receptor beta chains given below trace back to one sample, sequenced in a study of cytomegalovirus exposure and HLA in healthy donors. Vbeta (60) and Jbeta (13) primers were used in the PCR. The data were produced by immunoSEQ multiplex PCR, yet TCRdb's version contains in-frame clones alone and is incomplete. The sample carries about 98,000 clones, around 68% recorded once. Sequencing input: PBMCs. These receptors all come from a man in his fifties in good health and CMV-seronegative.

The chain is built from TRBV19 and TRBJ1-5, with D hard to call. The CDR3 extends over 17 amino acids. Trimming stripped 0 bases from V and 0 bases from J, with 12 bases between. CDR1 is LNHDA, CDR2 SQIVND, per germline (reference sequence). CDR3 nucleotide sequence: TGTGCCAGTAGTATAGAGGCGAGACAAACTAGCAATCAGCCCCAGCATTTT. It translates to CASSIEARQTSNQPQHF.

This clone was seen a single time. CDR3 DNA: TGTGCCTGGAGTTATCTCTACAGGGTCAAGGGGTACTATAATTCACCCCTCCACTTT. Amino acids: CAWSYLYRVKGYYNSPLHF. The J gene is TRBJ1-6, the V gene TRBV30; tentatively, D is TRBD1 (6 bases). In germline, CDR1 is GTSNPN, CDR2 SVGIG (reference sequence). The CDR3 is made up of 19 amino acids. Trimming removed 2 bases from V and 3 bases from J, with 23 bases in between.

The V and J genes are TRBV5-4 and TRBJ1-1; TRBD1 aligns across 12 bases. J gave up 4 bases and V 4 bases, and 14 bases lay outside the gene matches. Germline values: CDR1 SGHNT, CDR2 YYREEE (reference sequence). The length of the CDR3 is 18 residues. For the CDR3, the DNA is TGTGCCAGCAGCACAGGACCGGGACAGGGGGCGGTCGGCACTGAAGCTTTCTTT. Encoded protein: CASSTGPGQGAVGTEAFF.

This chain joins TRBV5-1 and TRBJ2-3, with D possibly TRBD2 on 6 matching bases. Germline CDR1 SGHRS, CDR2 YFSETQ. The CDR3 totals 14 residues. V shed 7 bases and J shed 4 bases, with 16 bases lying between them. The CDR3 is CASAPGGDADTQYF. CDR3 in DNA: TGCGCCAGCGCACCCGGAGGGGACGCAGATACGCAGTATTTT. Looking up the rest from reference TRBV5-1 and TRBJ2-3 gives the full variable domain: KAGVTQTPRYLIKTRGQQVTLSCSPISGHRSVSWYQQTPGQGLQFLFEYFSETQRNKGNFPGRFSGRQFSNSRSEMNVSTLELGDSALYLCASAPGGDADTQYFGPGTRLTVL.

J is TRBJ2-3 and V is TRBV5-3; perhaps TRBD2 as D (6 bases). TRBV5-3 is given ORF status, its function remaining uncertain. The CDR3 sequence is 16 residues long. Trimming took 6 bases from V and 4 from J, leaving 21 bases between them. CDR3 DNA: TGTGCCAGAACCCTTAGGGAGGCCGGAGGCGCAGATACGCAGTATTTT. It yields the protein CARTLREAGGADTQYF.

The rearrangement uses TRBV19 and TRBJ2-1, with 10 bases matching TRBD2. V was clipped by 6 bases and J by 4 bases; unmatched bases: 15. Germline lookup yields CDR1 LNHDA and CDR2 SQIVND (reference sequence). The CDR3 length is 18 residues. The CDR3 sequence: CASSSYPRTSGKYNEQFF. The CDR3, as DNA: TGTGCCAGTAGCTCATATCCCCGGACTAGCGGAAAATACAATGAGCAGTTCTTC.

This clone was seen a handful of times. The rearrangement uses TRBV7-6 and TRBJ1-4; no definite D call. The CDR3 is 15 amino acids. Germline V lookup: CDR1 SGHVS, CDR2 FNYEAQ. The V end lost 5 bases, the J end lost 6 bases, and 16 bases lay between the germline ends. CDR3 in amino acids: CASSPRDGSDEKLFF. The DNA for the CDR3 is TGTGCCAGCAGCCCCCGGGATGGGTCAGATGAAAAACTGTTTTTT.

In its sample, this clone was seen a few times. The J gene is TRBJ1-2, the V gene TRBV5-6, with D possibly matching TRBD1 (5 bases). The length of the CDR3 is 13 residues. CDR1 is SGHDT and CDR2 is YYEEEE in the germline V gene. V lost 0 bases to trimming and J lost 12 bases, with 15 bases between them. The CDR3 protein is CASSLVPGQGNTF. The CDR3 nucleotides read TGTGCCAGCAGCTTGGTGCCAGGGCAGGGAAACACCTTC.

In this sample, this clone turned up a few times. The chain couples TRBV19 to TRBJ2-3, with D maybe TRBD2 (5 bases). CDR1 LNHDA and CDR2 SQIVND come from the germline V gene (reference sequence). The CDR3 is 16 amino acids. The germline V and J ends were trimmed by 6 bases and 2 bases, with 18 bases remaining between them. CDR3 coding DNA: TGTGCCAGTAGCCCCACACTAGGATCCCTCACAGATACGCAGTATTTT. This codes for CASSPTLGSLTDTQYF.

This clone was observed a few times. The rearrangement links TRBV15 to TRBJ2-1; TRBD1 matches 9 bases. Germline loops: CDR1 LNHNV, CDR2 YYDKDF (reference sequence). Trimming took 5 bases from V and 4 from J; bases not matched to a gene: 9. The CDR3 is made up of 16 amino acids. The DNA of the CDR3 is TGTGCCACCAGCCCTACTCGGACAGGGGCGTACAATGAGCAGTTCTTC. Its translation is CATSPTRTGAYNEQFF.

This clone was observed a single time. One junction end disagrees with the germline gene, perhaps due to a read error. V is TRBV7-7 and J is TRBJ2-7; the D is unclear. Germline V lookup: CDR1 SSHAT, CDR2 FNYEAQ (reference sequence). This CDR3 region has 13 residues. The DNA of the CDR3 is TGTGCTAGCAGCCAATTCATTGGAGAGGAGCAGTACTTC. It yields the protein CASSQFIGEEQYF.

This sequence joins TRBV27 and TRBJ2-5, with 8 bases identical to TRBD1. Near its end, the DNA agrees better with TRBJ2-7, so the J call may be wrong. This CDR3 comprises 14 residues. Germline V gives CDR1 MNHEY, CDR2 SMNVEV (reference sequence). In DNA form, the CDR3 reads TGTGCCAGCAGTAAAGGGACAGGAGGGTACGAGCAGTACTTC. Amino acids: CASSKGTGGYEQYF.

V gene TRBV29-1 combines with J gene TRBJ1-1, with D perhaps matching TRBD1 (5 bases). The germline gives CDR1 SQVTM, CDR2 ANQGSEA. V gave up 4 bases and J gave up 0 bases, with 18 bases separating them. CDR3 length: 16 amino acids. CDR3: CSVGGTSGGMNTEAFF. CDR3 DNA sequence: TGCAGCGTTGGGGGGACCTCGGGAGGCATGAACACTGAAGCTTTCTTT.

The rearrangement joins TRBV18 to TRBJ1-1; 8 positions match TRBD1. The CDR3 covers 14 residues. The ends lost 5 bases at V and 2 bases at J; junction bases unmatched: 4. Per the germline V gene, CDR1 is KGHSH and CDR2 is LQKENI. The CDR3 sequence: CASSGDRTNTEAFF. The CDR3, as DNA: TGTGCCAGCTCAGGGGACAGGACCAACACTGAAGCTTTCTTT.

V gene TRBV7-3 combines with J gene TRBJ2-3, with TRBD2 matching over 9 bases. CDR3 length equals 14 residues. J lost 3 bases, V lost 2 bases, and 0 bases had no gene match. Germline V gives CDR1 SGHTA, CDR2 FQGTGA. The CDR3 coding sequence is TGTGCCAGCAGCTTACTAGCGGGAACAGATACGCAGTATTTT. Amino acids: CASSLLAGTDTQYF.

The chain recombines TRBV7-9 with TRBJ2-6; tentative D call: TRBD1 (6 bases). The CDR3 is made up of 16 amino acids. Trimming took off 1 base at V and 4 bases at J, with 11 bases between the two ends. Germline assignment: CDR1 SEHNR and CDR2 FQNEAQ (reference sequence). The CDR3 sequence: CASSLGTGSGANVLTF. In DNA form, the CDR3 reads TGTGCCAGCAGCTTAGGTACAGGGTCCGGGGCCAACGTCCTGACTTTC.

V gene TRBV18 combines with J gene TRBJ1-1, with 7 bases aligning to TRBD1. Germline V CDR1 and CDR2: KGHSH, LQKENI. The V and J ends lost 6 bases and 1 base, in that order; junction bases with no gene match: 8. CDR3 length: 15 amino acids. The CDR3 spells CASSTGTAKNTEAFF. For the CDR3, the DNA is TGTGCCAGCTCCACCGGGACAGCCAAGAACACTGAAGCTTTCTTT. Full variable domain (remainder filled in from reference TRBV18 and TRBJ1-1): NAGVMQNPRHLVRRRGQEARLRCSPMKGHSHVYWYRQLPEEGLKFMVYLQKENIIDESGMPKERFSAEFPKEGPSILRIQQVVRGDSAAYFCASSTGTAKNTEAFFGQGTRLTVV.

The CDR3 sequence is CASSQGTGTSHSPLHF. The CDR3 bases are TGCGCCAGCAGCCAGGGGACAGGTACCTCTCATTCACCCCTCCACTTT. V and J are TRBV4-1 and TRBJ1-6; 8 bases line up with TRBD1. The CDR3 runs to 16 residues. Trimming cost V 3 bases and J 8 bases; bases outside gene matches: 9. The V gene's germline CDR1 is MGHRA and CDR2 YSYEKL.

The J gene is TRBJ2-3, the V gene TRBV7-9, with a tentative D call TRBD2 (6 bases). Germline V gives CDR1 SEHNR, CDR2 FQNEAQ (reference sequence). CDR3 length: 15 amino acids. V was cut by 1 base and J by 3 bases, with 11 bases left in between. CDR3 nucleotide sequence: TGTGCCAGCAGCTTAGTATCGGCGGGAACAGATACGCAGTATTTT. This gives the protein CASSLVSAGTDTQYF.

The genes are TRBV7-8 and TRBJ2-2, with D possibly TRBD2 on 5 matching bases. The CDR3 contains 16 residues. The germline V and J ends were trimmed by 4 bases and 1 base, with 13 bases remaining between them. Per the germline V gene, CDR1 is SGHVS and CDR2 is FQNEAQ. The CDR3 nucleotides read TGTGCCAGCAGCTCGCAGGACGGACTGAACACCGGGGAGCTGTTTTTT. Amino acid sequence: CASSSQDGLNTGELFF. The full variable domain, completed using reference TRBV7-8 and TRBJ2-2, is GAGVSQSPRYKVAKRGQDVALRCDPISGHVSLFWYQQALGQGPEFLTYFQNEAQLDKSGLPSDRFFAERPEGSVSTLKIQRTQQEDSAVYLCASSSQDGLNTGELFFGEGSRLTVL.